This paragraph covers one TCR beta chain sequence. The antigen it binds to is not known. No much larger clone exists at a distance of one base, and base qualities are not known. This entry is derived from a study of CD8 T cells in Susac syndrome (dated by TCRdb to between 2018 and 2021). Describing the broader study: The study used repertoire sequencing to test whether antigen drove CD8+ T cell activation and differentiation in Susac syndrome. Study-wide findings and limitations: The number of individuals in the TCR sequencing and HLA analysis was recognized as being relatively small.

RNA was extracted with the RNeasy kit and roughly 0.45 to 1 ug was reverse transcribed using random hexamers. The immunoSEQ multiplex PCR assay, covering 54 Vbeta and 13 Jbeta segments, was used to amplify TCR beta CDR3 regions. PCR amplification bias was corrected using a synthetic template baseline for primer optimization and computational correction. The study's processing was this. Reads were assigned to V, D and J genes according to IMGT and analyzed in immunoSEQ Analyzer, with only productive sequences retained. Clonality was calculated as one minus the Shannon entropy normalized by log2 of the number of productive unique sequences. For each patient and control, public and private clones were evaluated among the 100 most prevalent clones. Clones were defined as Susac-specific when absent from the healthy and MS cohorts, from fewer than 1,200 published viral clones and from other ImmuneACCESS disease sequences. Starting from the raw public reads, TCRdb applied fastp trimming at Q25, assembled clones with MiXCR and retained in-frame beta chains. Rows are unified per CDR3 protein, each entry keeping the most common DNA and genes. These V and J calls are TCRdb output, not the study's own analysis. Counted in this sample were approximately 160,000 distinct CDR3 sequences; under 95% of them appeared once. In total, the top ten clones hold 0.09% to 0.1% of the sample.

Peripheral blood CD8+ and CD4+ T cells from healthy donors, Susac syndrome patients and multiple sclerosis patients were profiled using high-throughput TCR beta sequencing. Treatment-naive patients with stable or active relapsing-remitting disease fulfilling revised McDonald criteria were used as multiple sclerosis controls. Bulk CD8+ and CD4+ T cells were purified magnetically by negative isolation, whereas CD8+ TEMRA cells were enriched by FACS. Blood was drawn into EDTA tubes, processed within 24 hours, and PBMCs were isolated by density gradient centrifugation. PBMCs intended for TCR sequencing were cryopreserved in liquid nitrogen and were subsequently thawed in a 37 degrees C water bath. Purity of sorted or isolated CD4+, CD8+ and CD8+ TEMRA cells was at least 90%. The CDR3 contains 12 residues, cysteine and phenylalanine counted. Solely the CDR3 DNA is kept, with 36 bases framed from the first base. V is cut by 3 bases and J by 3 bases, and the space between the germline ends is 4 bases. Based on the germline V gene, the CDR1 and CDR2 sequences are SNHLY and FYNNEI.

The sequenced material came from CD4+ T cells from PBMCs. This TCR came from a human donor with multiple sclerosis. The chain is made from TRBV2 and TRBJ2-3, with the identity of the D gene unclear. The CDR3 sequence is CASSDSTDTQYF. The nucleotide sequence reads as follows: TGTGCCAGCAGTGACTCGACAGATACGCAGTATTTT. Joined to the reference TRBV2 and TRBJ2-3 proteins, this CDR3 gives the full variable domain: EPEVTQTPSHQVTQMGQEVILRCVPISNHLYFYWYRQILGQKVEFLVSFYNNEISEKSEIFDDQFSVERPDGSNFTLKIRSTKLEDSAMYFCASSDSTDTQYFGPGTRLTVL.